This entry lists 4 T cell receptor beta chains sequenced from one sample in a study of OX40 agonist ivuxolimab in advanced cancers. Sequencing was performed with immunoSEQ multiplex PCR; in TCRdb, only in-frame clones are kept and a portion is missing. The table includes fewer than 85,000 clones, around 81% detected once. The specimen comprised CD4+ or CD8+ T cells sorted from blood, sampled in a trial of the OX40 agonist ivuxolimab. The receptors here all came from an adult with an advanced solid tumor such as melanoma, head and neck, liver or kidney cancer.

The V gene is TRBV7-9, the J gene TRBJ2-7, with a possible D match to TRBD2 (6 bases). V lost 6 bases and J lost 7, with 19 bases in between. This CDR3 comprises 14 residues. Germline-derived CDR1 and CDR2 are SEHNR and FQNEAQ (reference sequence). The CDR3 here is CASSPLDGGGEQYF. In DNA form, the CDR3 reads TGTGCCAGCAGTCCCCTAGACGGGGGAGGTGAGCAGTACTTC.

This clone was observed a few times. The J gene is TRBJ1-5, the V gene TRBV6-5; no reliable D call. The V gene's germline CDR1 is MNHEY and CDR2 SVGAGI. This CDR3 spans 14 amino acids. Trimming left V 2 bases short and J 3 bases short, with 8 bases between. As DNA, the CDR3 is TGTGCCAGCAGTTACAGTCGATACAATCAGCCCCAGCATTTT. Residues: CASSYSRYNQPQHF.

The chain combines TRBV7-9 with TRBJ1-6, with TRBD1 identical over 7 bases. J was trimmed by 6 bases and V by 5 bases; bases with no gene match: 7. The germline CDR1 and CDR2 sequences are SEHNR and FQNEAQ (reference sequence). The CDR3 covers 15 residues. The CDR3 DNA sequence: TGTGCCAGCAGCCCCATGGGACAGTTTAATTCACCCCTCCACTTT. Its translation is CASSPMGQFNSPLHF.

The chain has TRBV25-1 and TRBJ1-2; D is unclear. CDR3 length equals 13 residues. The V end was cut by 3 bases, the J end by 5 bases, with 10 bases between. The V gene's germline CDR1 is MGHDK and CDR2 SYGVNS. The CDR3 DNA reads as TGTGCCAGCAGTGACTGGAGCCGATATGGCTACACCTTC. Translation gives CASSDWSRYGYTF.